The rows below give T cell receptor beta chains drawn from one sample of a study of blood T cells in healthy people across ages. Via MiXCR, TCRdb re-called the 5' RACE reads, giving one row per CDR3 protein. The sample lists 730,000 or so distinct CDR3 sequences, roughly 47% occurring once. The specimen sequenced was blood. Receptors originate from a woman aged 60 to 75 in good health. Each CDR3 is given with its conserved first and last residue. A D gene is named only where the DNA matches it firmly. Some rows have no size entry. The others give once, few or many, or a class for an expanded clone.

d_gene	v_gene	abundance	len	j_gene	CDR3aa	CDR3nt
NA	TRBV4-2	many	14	TRBJ2-7	CASSQDQGTYEQYF	TGTGCCAGCAGCCAAGATCAGGGAACCTACGAGCAGTACTTC
TRBD1	TRBV12-3/TRBV12-4	NA	17	TRBJ2-7	CASRPGQGLIGSYERYF	TGTGCCAGCAGGCCGGGACAGGGGTTGATCGGCTCCTACGAGCGGTACTTC
TRBD2	TRBV20-1	NA	15	TRBJ2-3	CSALRTSGIADTQYF	TGCAGTGCTTTGCGGACTAGCGGGATCGCAGATACGCAGTATTTT
TRBD2	TRBV18	many	15	TRBJ2-3	CASSPGTIFTDTQYF	TGTGCCAGCTCCCCCGGGACTATATTCACAGATACGCAGTATTTT
NA	TRBV24-1	NA	12	TRBJ2-1	CATRASYNEQFF	TGTGCCACCAGAGCCAGCTACAATGAGCAGTTCTTC
NA	TRBV4-3	many	16	TRBJ2-5	CASSQDIGDTEETQYF	TGCGCCAGCAGCCAAGATATAGGGGACACTGAAGAGACCCAGTACTTC
TRBD1	TRBV20-1	NA	14	TRBJ2-7	CSARDWDRGYEQYF	TGCAGTGCTAGAGATTGGGACAGGGGCTACGAGCAGTACTTC
TRBD2	TRBV7-3	NA	13	TRBJ2-1	CASSSLAGNEQFF	TGTGCCAGCAGCTCCCTAGCGGGAAACGAGCAGTTCTTC
TRBD1	TRBV12-3/TRBV12-4	NA	15	TRBJ1-5	CASSLSRGLNQPQHF	TGTGCCAGCAGTTTAAGCAGGGGGCTTAATCAGCCCCAGCATTTT
TRBD1	TRBV6-2/TRBV6-3	few	16	TRBJ2-3	CASAHPSGGVGDTQYF	TGTGCCAGTGCGCATCCCTCAGGGGGCGTTGGAGATACGCAGTATTTT
TRBD1	TRBV20-1	few	13	TRBJ2-5	CRAARDSQETQYF	TGCAGGGCGGCCAGGGACAGCCAAGAGACCCAGTACTTC
NA	TRBV20-1	NA	14	TRBJ2-3	CSASIGVLGDTQYF	TGCAGTGCATCTATCGGGGTTCTTGGAGATACGCAGTATTTT
NA	TRBV6-2/TRBV6-3	NA	16	TRBJ1-2	CASSYSRDGSLGGYTF	TGTGCCAGCAGTTACTCGAGGGACGGAAGCCTAGGGGGCTACACCTTC
NA	TRBV15	NA	11	TRBJ1-1	CATSRDSGAFF	TGTGCCACCAGCAGAGATTCTGGGGCTTTCTTT
NA	TRBV20-1	NA	14	TRBJ2-7	CSARESGVGHEQYF	TGCAGTGCTAGAGAGTCCGGGGTAGGGCACGAGCAGTACTTC
TRBD1	TRBV2	NA	16	TRBJ1-6	CASSLETGTATSPLHF	TGTGCCAGCAGCCTCGAAACCGGGACAGCCACATCACCCCTCCACTTT
NA	TRBV5-1	NA	13	TRBJ2-5	CASTGQGYETQYF	TGCGCCAGTACCGGTCAGGGGTATGAGACCCAGTACTTC
TRBD2	TRBV15	NA	14	TRBJ2-1	CATSTAGGLYEQFF	TGTGCCACCAGCACCGCGGGGGGGCTGTATGAGCAGTTCTTC
TRBD1	TRBV5-1	NA	18	TRBJ1-1	CASSLEGFGTGGHTEAFF	TGCGCCAGCAGCTTGGAAGGGTTTGGGACAGGGGGCCACACTGAAGCTTTCTTT
NA	TRBV20-1	NA	16	TRBJ1-6	CSASTGTGSYNSPLHF	TGCAGTGCCTCAACTGGTACTGGCTCCTATAATTCACCCCTCCACTTT
TRBD2	TRBV20-1	few	14	TRBJ2-1	CSPQNGRALNEQFF	TGCAGTCCTCAGAACGGGAGGGCCCTCAATGAGCAGTTCTTC
TRBD2	TRBV9	NA	16	TRBJ2-5	CASGGTSGGYKETQYF	TGTGCCAGCGGCGGGACTAGCGGGGGATACAAAGAGACCCAGTACTTC
NA	TRBV20-1	NA	14	TRBJ2-2	CSAPINRRNGELFF	TGCAGTGCTCCAATAAATCGAAGGAACGGGGAGCTGTTTTTT
NA	TRBV2	NA	16	TRBJ2-7	CACTSPGRLRGYEQYF	TGTGCCTGCACTAGCCCCGGTAGACTGCGTGGGTACGAGCAGTACTTC
TRBD1	TRBV12-3/TRBV12-4	NA	15	TRBJ1-2	CASSLSGDRGYGYTF	TGTGCCAGCAGTTTATCTGGGGACAGGGGCTATGGCTACACCTTC
NA	TRBV12-3/TRBV12-4	NA	16	TRBJ2-2	CASTPGWRGNTGELFF	TGTGCCAGCACCCCCGGGTGGCGGGGGAACACCGGGGAGCTGTTTTTT
NA	TRBV29-1	NA	14	TRBJ1-1	CSVERSLTNTEAFF	TGCAGCGTTGAACGTAGCTTAACGAACACTGAAGCTTTCTTT
TRBD1	TRBV25-1	NA	18	TRBJ2-3	CASSEYIGTGRTTDTQYF	TGTGCCAGCAGTGAATATATTGGGACAGGGCGGACCACAGATACGCAGTATTTT
TRBD1	TRBV20-1	NA	14	TRBJ1-5	CSAPDTGGRQPQHF	TGCAGTGCTCCCGATACAGGGGGCCGGCAGCCCCAGCATTTT
TRBD1	TRBV2	NA	15	TRBJ1-4	CASRETETGDEKLFF	TGTGCCAGCAGAGAAACCGAGACAGGGGATGAAAAACTGTTTTTT
NA	TRBV20-1	once	13	TRBJ2-3	CSASDGSTDTQYF	TGCAGTGCTAGTGATGGCAGCACAGATACGCAGTATTTT
TRBD1	TRBV20-1	NA	16	TRBJ1-5	CSASRDSPAGGQPQHF	TGCAGTGCTTCCCGGGACAGCCCGGCGGGCGGTCAGCCCCAGCATTTT
NA	TRBV11-2	NA	15	TRBJ2-1	CASSPSTAGTGEQFF	TGTGCCAGCAGCCCCTCGACAGCGGGTACTGGTGAGCAGTTCTTC
NA	TRBV7-9	NA	16	TRBJ1-1	CASSLPPGTGDTEAFF	TGTGCCAGCAGTTTACCCCCGGGGACGGGAGACACTGAAGCTTTCTTT
TRBD1	TRBV9	few	15	TRBJ2-5	CASSPRDRALETQYF	TGTGCCAGCAGCCCCCGGGACAGAGCCTTGGAGACCCAGTACTTC
NA	TRBV4-2	NA	19	TRBJ1-3	CASSQDVEGSQSLGNTIYF	TGTGCCAGCAGCCAAGATGTGGAGGGCAGTCAATCGTTAGGAAACACCATATATTTT
NA	TRBV4-2	NA	15	TRBJ2-5	CASSQEGALQETQYF	TGTGCCAGCAGCCAAGAAGGGGCCTTACAAGAGACCCAGTACTTC
TRBD2	TRBV5-1	few	15	TRBJ2-1	CASSLGLAGENEQFF	TGCGCCAGCAGCTTGGGACTAGCGGGAGAGAATGAGCAGTTCTTC
TRBD2	TRBV20-1	few	14	TRBJ2-5	CSVQQHGREETQYF	TGCAGTGTTCAACAACACGGGAGGGAAGAGACCCAGTACTTC
TRBD2	TRBV2	few	13	TRBJ2-5	CARRTSGQETQYF	TGTGCCAGGCGGACTAGCGGGCAAGAGACCCAGTACTTC
TRBD2	TRBV29-1	many	14	TRBJ2-1	CSVDVAGEGYEQFF	TGCAGCGTTGATGTAGCGGGGGAGGGGTATGAGCAGTTCTTC
NA	TRBV20-1	NA	14	TRBJ1-5	CSARDQRDSSPQHF	TGCAGTGCTAGAGATCAACGGGACTCATCGCCCCAGCATTTT
NA	TRBV29-1	once	15	TRBJ2-1	CSVGAGERTYNEQFF	TGCAGCGTTGGGGCCGGGGAGCGAACCTACAATGAGCAGTTCTTC
NA	TRBV28	NA	12	TRBJ2-4	CASALAKNIQYF	TGTGCCAGCGCACTAGCCAAAAACATTCAGTACTTC
TRBD1	TRBV6-5	NA	18	TRBJ1-2	CASSYSEGQGALGYGYTF	TGTGCCAGCAGTTACTCAGAGGGACAGGGGGCGCTCGGCTATGGCTACACCTTC
NA	TRBV20-1	NA	16	TRBJ2-7	CSARGHPGGSSYEQYF	TGCAGTGCTAGAGGACACCCGGGCGGGTCGAGCTACGAGCAGTACTTC
TRBD2	TRBV6-2/TRBV6-3	NA	16	TRBJ2-1	CASSYSARTRVALQFF	TGTGCCAGCAGTTACTCGGCCAGGACTAGGGTAGCTCTTCAGTTCTTC
NA	TRBV30	NA	12	TRBJ2-7	CAWSPTSGYRYF	TGTGCCTGGAGTCCCACCTCAGGGTATCGGTACTTC
TRBD1	TRBV25-1	NA	16	TRBJ1-4	CASSEGQGVFGEKLFF	TGTGCCAGCAGTGAAGGACAGGGGGTATTCGGTGAAAAACTGTTTTTT
NA	TRBV7-2	NA	14	TRBJ1-2	CASSQKRGGLGYTF	TGTGCCAGCAGCCAGAAGCGGGGGGGTCTTGGCTACACCTTC
NA	TRBV20-1	NA	16	TRBJ2-1	CSASFRQGLYYNEQFF	TGCAGTGCTAGCTTTCGGCAAGGACTTTACTACAATGAGCAGTTCTTC
TRBD2	TRBV7-2	NA	15	TRBJ2-1	CASSKSSGVGWEQFF	TGTGCCAGCAGCAAGTCTAGCGGCGTGGGGTGGGAGCAGTTCTTC
NA	TRBV29-1	NA	20	TRBJ2-3	CSVGDIQSQGGATSTDTQYF	TGCAGCGTTGGGGACATTCAGAGCCAGGGCGGAGCCACTAGCACAGATACGCAGTATTTT
NA	TRBV5-5	NA	15	TRBJ2-5	CASSLTAALGETQYF	TGTGCCAGCAGCTTGACCGCCGCCTTAGGGGAGACCCAGTACTTC
NA	TRBV11-2	few	14	TRBJ2-1	CASSLDLKANEQFF	TGTGCCAGCAGCTTAGATCTGAAGGCCAATGAGCAGTTCTTC
NA	TRBV2	NA	13	TRBJ1-2	CASSEGVRYGYTF	TGTGCCAGCAGTGAAGGTGTACGCTATGGCTACACCTTC
TRBD1	TRBV25-1	NA	17	TRBJ2-5	CASSEWFLGQGQETQYF	TGTGCCAGCAGTGAATGGTTCTTGGGACAGGGTCAAGAGACCCAGTACTTC
NA	TRBV7-2	NA	14	TRBJ2-5	CASSGTVSGETQYF	TGTGCCAGCAGCGGGACCGTAAGCGGGGAGACCCAGTACTTC
TRBD2	TRBV5-6	NA	13	TRBJ2-7	CASSGIGGGEQYF	TGTGCCAGCAGCGGGATCGGGGGGGGCGAGCAGTACTTC
TRBD2	TRBV3-1	few	15	TRBJ2-7	CASSHGTSGRYEQYF	TGTGCCAGCAGCCATGGGACTAGCGGGAGGTACGAGCAGTACTTC